This entry features one T cell receptor (beta chain) sequence. Primers for the PCR totalled 60 Vbeta and 13 Jbeta. TCRdb's copy holds only in-frame clones and misses some; the assay was immunoSEQ multiplex PCR. In the table there are 100,000 to 150,000 clones, approximately 71% of which are singletons. This entry comes from a study of cytomegalovirus exposure and HLA in healthy donors. This receptor was obtained from an older woman in good health and CMV-seronegative. The sequencing sample was made of PBMCs.

The CDR3 region has the DNA TGTGCCAGCAGCCTCTACAGGGGTGGTCAGCCCCAGCATTTT. Translation: CASSLYRGGQPQHF. This chain connects TRBV7-6 to TRBJ1-5; 7 bases agree with TRBD1. This CDR3 contains 14 residues. CDR1 and CDR2 (germline): SGHVS, FNYEAQ. The V and J ends lost 5 bases and 6 bases, in that order; junction bases with no gene match: 7.